This TCR beta chain was identified in a study of tumor and adjacent non-tumor tissue in lung cancer. Overall study context: There were 11 to 13 adenocarcinoma, a couple of squamous cell carcinoma and 1 small cell lung cancer cases. Patients were aged about 30 to 76, nine to eleven men and about five women, stage I to III. On average, productive TCRbeta reads reached a few million per sample.

Notes on the study in general: Tumor tissue had significantly higher TCR diversity than normal lung.

The library came from three nested PCR rounds adapted from ARM-PCR protocols. Each CDR3 protein is one row after TCRdb ran MiXCR on the multiplex PCR reads. The sample carries about 110,000 distinct CDR3 sequences, 75% to 90% recorded once. A word on this clonotype: No antigen is known for it.

RNA was extracted from bulk tissue without any cell sorting. The sample comprised lung tumor tissue. The origin of this receptor is a man between 65 and 79 years old with non-small cell lung cancer.

CDR3 sequence: CASSRSPSYGYTF. DNA for the CDR3: TGTGCCTCTTCTCGGTCCCCTAGCTATGGCTACACCTTC. The chain combines TRBV10-3 with TRBJ1-2; no firm D call. This CDR3 spans 13 amino acids. V lost 11 bases, J lost 4 bases, and 17 bases lay in between. Germline V gene data show CDR1 as ENHRY and CDR2 as SYGVKD.